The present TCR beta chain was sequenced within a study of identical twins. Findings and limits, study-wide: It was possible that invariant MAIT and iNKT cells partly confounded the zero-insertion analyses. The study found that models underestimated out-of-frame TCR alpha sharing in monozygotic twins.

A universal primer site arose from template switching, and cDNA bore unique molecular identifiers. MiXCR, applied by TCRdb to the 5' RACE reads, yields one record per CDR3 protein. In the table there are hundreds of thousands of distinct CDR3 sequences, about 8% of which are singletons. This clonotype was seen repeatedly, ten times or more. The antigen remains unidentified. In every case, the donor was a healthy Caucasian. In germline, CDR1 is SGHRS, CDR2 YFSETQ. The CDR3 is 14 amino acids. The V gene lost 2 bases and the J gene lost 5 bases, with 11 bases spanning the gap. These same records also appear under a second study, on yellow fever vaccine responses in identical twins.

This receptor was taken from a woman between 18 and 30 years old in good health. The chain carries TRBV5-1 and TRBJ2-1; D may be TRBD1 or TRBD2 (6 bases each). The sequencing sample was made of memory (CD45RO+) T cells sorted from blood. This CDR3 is CASSFWGANNEQFF. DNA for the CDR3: TGCGCCAGCAGCTTCTGGGGGGCCAACAATGAGCAGTTCTTC.